What follows are 23 T cell receptor beta chains derived from one specimen sequenced in a study of T-cell memory formation after mild COVID-19. TCRdb recomputed calls from the 5' RACE reads with MiXCR, one row per CDR3 protein. Of around 340,000 distinct CDR3 sequences listed, 13% were seen once; the top ten hold about a fifth. Sequenced material: PBMCs or a T cell subset sorted from them (not recorded which). Receptors originate from a man aged 18 to 35 who had mild COVID-19 (a few samples of this study predate the infection). Cell type and time point are not known.

This chain uses TRBV27 with TRBJ1-2; 7 bases are a match to TRBD1. The V gene end was trimmed by 5 bases and the J gene end by 5 bases; junction bases not matched to a gene: 11. The germline V gene encodes CDR1 MNHEY and CDR2 SMNVEV (reference sequence). This CDR3 has 15 residues. The CDR3 region has the DNA TGTGCCAGCAGTGAGAGGGACAGAGGTATTTATGGCTACACCTTC. It specifies CASSERDRGIYGYTF.

This clonotype was counted between two and nine times. This chain uses TRBV29-1 with TRBJ1-1; TRBD1 aligns across 8 bases. The CDR3 spans 13 residues. V trimming: 4 bases; J trimming: 7 bases; junction bases outside the gene matches: 8. Per germline, CDR1 SQVTM and CDR2 ANQGSEA. Written as DNA, the CDR3 is TGCAGCGTTGGAGTGACAGGGGCCGATGAAGCTTTCTTT. This sequence encodes CSVGVTGADEAFF.

The sample holds many counts of this clonotype. The chain employs TRBV7-6 and TRBJ2-1; 11 bases align to TRBD2. The CDR3 has 15 amino acids. With V trimmed by 4 bases and J by 6 bases, 5 bases remained unmatched. From germline, CDR1 is SGHVS and CDR2 FNYEAQ. The CDR3 sequence: CASSYSGGAGNEQFF. CDR3 bases: TGTGCCAGCAGCTATAGCGGGGGGGCTGGCAATGAGCAGTTCTTC. The entire variable domain, with the rest obtained from reference TRBV7-6 and TRBJ2-1, is as follows: GAGVSQSPRYKVTKRGQDVALRCDPISGHVSLYWYRQALGQGPEFLTYFNYEAQQDKSGLPNDRFSAERPEGSISTLTIQRTEQRDSAMYRCASSYSGGAGNEQFFGPGTRLTVL.

The rearrangement joins TRBV2 to TRBJ1-1; the D gene is possibly TRBD1 (5 bases). The CDR3 has 11 residues. Germline V CDR1 and CDR2: SNHLY, FYNNEI. V lost 7 bases and J lost 5, with 8 bases in between. This CDR3 is CASTGRTEAFF. CDR3 bases: TGTGCCAGCACGGGGCGGACTGAAGCTTTCTTT.

Many counts were recorded for this clonotype. The gene calls are TRBV7-9 and TRBJ2-1, with D perhaps TRBD1 (5 bases). Trimming shortened V by 6 bases and J by 1 base, and 13 bases separated the two germline ends. The CDR3 totals 15 residues. Germline CDR1 reads SEHNR; CDR2 reads FQNEAQ (reference sequence). CDR3 in amino acids: CASSSLRGSYNEQFF. DNA of the CDR3: TGTGCCAGCAGTTCCTTAAGGGGATCCTACAATGAGCAGTTCTTC.

This clonotype occurred many times. The genes are TRBV6-2 or TRBV6-3 and TRBJ2-2; 7 bases align to TRBD1. Germline CDR1 is MNHEY and CDR2 is SVGEGT. CDR3 length equals 14 residues. V gave up 6 bases and J gave up 3 bases; unmatched junction bases: 4. The CDR3 region has the DNA TGTGCCAGCAGAGGGCAGGGGGACACCGGGGAGCTGTTTTTT. The encoded protein is CASRGQGDTGELFF.

There are a few counts of this clonotype. DNA for the CDR3: TGCAGCGTTTTGTCGGGACTCTGGTACGAGCAGTACGTC. Residues: CSVLSGLWYEQYV. The chain carries TRBV29-1 and TRBJ2-7; D might be TRBD2 (6 bases). This CDR3 is 13 amino acids long. V was clipped by 5 bases and J by 4 bases, with 15 bases between them. Per germline, CDR1 SQVTM and CDR2 ANQGSEA.

This clonotype was counted at least ten times. The chain employs TRBV4-2 and TRBJ2-2; 7 nucleotides agree with TRBD1. The CDR3 is made up of 14 amino acids. Trimming at V came to 4 bases and at J to 8 bases, leaving 7 bases not matched to a gene. From germline, CDR1 is LGHNA and CDR2 YNFKEQ. The CDR3 loop reads CASSPSQGQGELFF. CDR3 bases: TGTGCCAGCAGCCCCTCACAGGGGCAAGGGGAGCTGTTTTTT.

This chain connects TRBV7-8 to TRBJ2-2, with a tentative D call TRBD2 (5 bases). The V and J ends lost 8 bases and 2 bases respectively, with 18 bases between them. Per germline, CDR1 SGHVS and CDR2 FQNEAQ. The CDR3 is 16 amino acids. This CDR3 reads CASLRAEGPNTGELFF. CDR3 DNA: TGTGCCAGCTTGCGAGCGGAAGGCCCTAACACCGGGGAGCTGTTTTTT.

A few counts support this clonotype. The chain employs TRBV7-2 and TRBJ2-3, with 9 bases identical to TRBD2. CDR3 size: 16 residues. CDR1 and CDR2 from the germline V gene are SGHTA and FQGNSA. After removal of 4 bases from V and 4 bases from J, the junction contained 9 bases not matched to a gene. The CDR3 region is CASSSFGGGASDTQYF. DNA for the CDR3: TGTGCCAGCAGCTCCTTCGGCGGGGGGGCCTCAGATACGCAGTATTTT.

The CDR3 bases are TGTGCCAGCAGCTGGTACGACAGATTTAACTATGGCTACACCTTC. Translated, it gives CASSWYDRFNYGYTF. This chain connects TRBV7-9 to TRBJ1-2, with a possible D match to TRBD1 (5 bases). The CDR3 extends over 15 amino acids. CDR1 is SEHNR, CDR2 FQNEAQ, per germline (reference sequence). The V and J ends lost 4 bases and 1 base respectively, with 13 bases between them.

This clonotype came up a few times. J is TRBJ2-7 and V is TRBV5-1; the D gene could be TRBD1 or TRBD2 (5 bases each). Trimming removed 6 bases from V and 3 bases from J, with 13 bases in between. The CDR3 runs 13 residues. The germline V gene has CDR1 SGHRS and CDR2 YFSETQ. In DNA, the CDR3 is TGCGCCAGCACCCGTGAGGGGAACTACGAGCAGTACTTC. This encodes CASTREGNYEQYF.

This clonotype was detected only once. The rearrangement uses TRBV4-1 and TRBJ1-2; the D is unclear. CDR1 is MGHRA and CDR2 is YSYEKL in the germline V gene. The CDR3 totals 15 residues. Deletions cut 1 base from V and 4 bases from J, with 13 bases between. CDR3 bases: TGCGCCAGCAGCCAAGGATCTGGCGGTACCTATGGCTACACCTTC. This sequence encodes CASSQGSGGTYGYTF.

This clonotype has a handful of counts. V is TRBV2 and J is TRBJ1-5, with 7 bases that match TRBD1. The CDR3 runs 14 residues. The V segment lost 3 bases and the J segment 6 bases; nucleotides outside the gene matches: 5. Germline V gene sequence: CDR1 SNHLY, CDR2 FYNNEI. The CDR3 DNA reads as TGTGCCAGCAGTGATCGGACAGGTGGTCAGCCCCAGCATTTT. Encoded protein: CASSDRTGGQPQHF.

This chain uses TRBV4-2 with TRBJ1-1; D is ambiguous. Trimming shortened V by 3 bases and J by 6 bases, and 8 bases separated the two germline ends. Germline CDR1 and CDR2: LGHNA and YNFKEQ. The CDR3 sequence is 12 residues long. The CDR3 DNA follows: TGTGCCAGCAGCCAGGACGGCCCTGAAGCTTTCTTT. Its protein product is CASSQDGPEAFF.

This clonotype was observed a few times. The CDR3 protein is CASSQAVTVANSPLHF. CDR3 in DNA: TGCGCCAGCAGCCAAGCAGTGACAGTGGCAAATTCACCCCTCCACTTT. The rearrangement links TRBV4-3 to TRBJ1-6, with D perhaps TRBD1 (5 bases). This CDR3 has 16 amino acids. V gave up 1 base and J gave up 7 bases, with 14 bases separating them. CDR1 is LGHNA and CDR2 is YSLEER in the germline V gene.

The chain employs TRBV12-3 or TRBV12-4 and TRBJ1-1; D gene unclear. The V and J ends lost 6 bases and 4 bases respectively, with 15 bases between them. The CDR3 runs to 14 residues. CDR3 protein: CASSQRRFTTEAFF. The CDR3 DNA reads TGTGCCAGCAGCCAACGGAGGTTTACCACTGAAGCTTTCTTT.

The chain has TRBV20-1 and TRBJ2-5; a possible D gene is TRBD1 (5 bases). CDR1 DFQATT and CDR2 SNEGSKA come from the germline V gene (reference sequence). Trimming shortened V by 6 bases and J by 4 bases, and 12 bases separated the two germline ends. CDR3 length: 12 residues. This chain's CDR3 is CSAPDRSETQYF. The CDR3 DNA is TGCAGTGCGCCAGACAGATCAGAGACCCAGTACTTC.

This clonotype was seen many times. The chain recombines TRBV3-1 with TRBJ2-6; D gene ambiguous. Trimming took 5 bases from V and 1 from J, leaving 6 bases between them. Germline V CDR1 and CDR2: LGHDT, YNNKEL (reference sequence). The CDR3 is 14 amino acids. CDR3 nucleotides: TGTGCCAGCAGCTATAGGTCTGGGGCCAACGTCCTGACTTTC. It yields the protein CASSYRSGANVLTF. The whole variable domain, filled in from reference TRBV3-1 and TRBJ2-6, reads DTAVSQTPKYLVTQMGNDKSIKCEQNLGHDTMYWYKQDSKKFLKIMFSYNNKELIINETVPNRFSPKSPDKAHLNLHINSLELGDSAVYFCASSYRSGANVLTFGAGSRLTVL.

V is TRBV6-6 and J is TRBJ2-3; tentatively, D is TRBD2 (5 bases). V was cut by 5 bases and J by 7 bases, with 19 bases left in between. This CDR3 region has 15 residues. The germline gives CDR1 MNHNY, CDR2 SVGAGI (reference sequence). The DNA of the CDR3 is TGTGCCAGCAGTGACCGGGATCCACCCACCCATACGCAGTATTTT. This sequence encodes CASSDRDPPTHTQYF.

The table lists this clonotype with a few counts. The J gene is TRBJ2-1, the V gene TRBV4-3, with D unclear. This CDR3 spans 17 amino acids. The germline V and J ends were trimmed by 0 bases and 7 bases, with 19 bases remaining between them. Looked up from germline, CDR1 is LGHNA and CDR2 is YSLEER. CDR3 in amino acids: CASSQEGGPRPSNEQFF. The CDR3 DNA sequence: TGCGCCAGCAGCCAAGAGGGTGGCCCTCGCCCTTCGAATGAGCAGTTCTTC.

This clonotype appeared a few times. J is TRBJ2-1 and V is TRBV7-2; D is ambiguous. Germline V gives CDR1 SGHTA, CDR2 FQGNSA. V lost 5 bases to trimming and J lost 5 bases, with 13 bases between them. This CDR3 is built from 14 residues. CDR3 sequence: CASSLWTENNEQFF. Here the CDR3 DNA reads TGTGCCAGCAGCCTGTGGACGGAGAACAATGAGCAGTTCTTC.

This clonotype came up a few times. The chain recombines TRBV29-1 with TRBJ2-1; D is possibly TRBD1 or TRBD2 (6 bases each). The CDR3 totals 12 residues. CDR1 and CDR2 from the germline V gene are SQVTM and ANQGSEA. The CDR3 here is CRADRREGEQFF. Written as DNA, the CDR3 is TGCAGAGCCGACAGGAGGGAAGGTGAGCAGTTCTTC.